The 7 T cell receptor beta chains reported below all come from one sample, sequenced in a study of blood T cells in healthy people across ages. Alongside a J-beta primer mix, a sample-barcoded 5' primer served in a second PCR lasting about 7 to 11 cycles. TCRdb analysed the 5' RACE reads with MiXCR anew, one entry per CDR3 protein. This table has 850,000 to 1,100,000 distinct CDR3 sequences, roughly two fifths appearing once. What was sequenced was blood. These receptor sequences come from a man between 18 and 29 years old in good health.

V usage is TRBV28 and J usage is TRBJ2-5, with D possibly matching TRBD2 (5 bases). Germline V gene data show CDR1 as MDHEN and CDR2 as SYDVKM. The CDR3 contains 15 residues. V dropped 3 bases and J dropped 4 bases, with 15 bases sitting between them. The CDR3: CASSFLALSAETQYF. The CDR3 DNA reads as TGTGCCAGCAGTTTTCTAGCACTTTCTGCAGAGACCCAGTACTTC.

J is TRBJ1-5 and V is TRBV12-3 or TRBV12-4, with D possibly being TRBD1 (5 bases). V lost 3 bases to trimming and J lost 4 bases, with 16 bases between them. The CDR3 covers 16 residues. CDR3 DNA sequence: TGTGCCAGCAGTTTTGGGGCAAGGGTTTCAAATCAGCCCCAGCATTTT. Amino acids: CASSFGARVSNQPQHF.

The chain couples TRBV9 to TRBJ1-2; 7 bases match TRBD1. Germline V gene data show CDR1 as SGDLS and CDR2 as YYNGEE. J gave up 12 bases and V 6 bases, and 5 bases lay outside the gene matches. This CDR3 has 10 residues. The CDR3: CASNGGTDTF. The CDR3 nucleotides read TGTGCCAGCAACGGAGGGACAGACACCTTC.

The gene calls are TRBV2 and TRBJ1-5, with D hard to call. CDR1 is SNHLY, CDR2 FYNNEI, per germline. The V and J ends lost 7 bases and 2 bases respectively, with 12 bases between them. The CDR3 runs 14 residues. CDR3 sequence reads: CASTSREGNQPQHF. Written as DNA, the CDR3 is TGTGCCAGCACCTCGAGGGAAGGCAATCAGCCCCAGCATTTT. Filled out from reference TRBV2 and TRBJ1-5, the complete variable domain reads EPEVTQTPSHQVTQMGQEVILRCVPISNHLYFYWYRQILGQKVEFLVSFYNNEISEKSEIFDDQFSVERPDGSNFTLKIRSTKLEDSAMYFCASTSREGNQPQHFGDGTRLSIL.

The table lists this clonotype with a few counts. The chain has TRBV6-2 or TRBV6-3 and TRBJ2-1; TRBD2 matches 15 bases. V gave up 6 bases and J gave up 6 bases; unmatched junction bases: 3. Per germline, CDR1 MNHEY and CDR2 SVGEGT. The CDR3 length is 15 residues. The CDR3 region has the DNA TGTGCCAGCAGGGGACTAGCGGGGGGTGGCAATGAGCAGTTCTTC. Translated: CASRGLAGGGNEQFF.

The chain combines TRBV7-9 with TRBJ1-4; tentative D call: TRBD1 (6 bases). Germline values: CDR1 SEHNR, CDR2 FQNEAQ (reference sequence). The V end lost 4 bases, the J end lost 7 bases, and 13 bases lay between the germline ends. This CDR3 is 14 amino acids long. Here the CDR3 DNA reads TGTGCCAGCAGCTATACGGGGGCAAGTGAAAAACTGTTTTTT. Translation gives CASSYTGASEKLFF.

At least ten counts were recorded for this clonotype. V gene TRBV15 combines with J gene TRBJ2-5, with a weak D call TRBD1 (6 bases). Germline CDR1 reads LNHNV; CDR2 reads YYDKDF (reference sequence). V was cut by 3 bases and J by 1 base, with 9 bases left in between. This CDR3 contains 14 residues. CDR3 region: CATSRDSPQETQYF. In DNA, the CDR3 is TGTGCCACCAGCAGGGACAGCCCCCAAGAGACCCAGTACTTC.